The 28 T cell receptor beta chains in this list originate from one sample, sequenced in a study of T cell responses to AZD1222 COVID-19 vaccine. Method: immunoSEQ multiplex PCR; TCRdb's copy keeps in-frame clones and lacks some. The sample holds roughly 130,000 clones; roughly 92% are singletons and the top ten take around 1.1%. The sample consisted of peripheral blood, taken 28 days after the second AZD1222 dose. These receptors all stem from an adult who received the AZD1222 COVID-19 vaccine.

V is TRBV13 and J is TRBJ2-7, with 8 bases fitting TRBD2. Germline V lookup: CDR1 PRHDT, CDR2 FYEKMQ (reference sequence). CDR3 length equals 14 residues. The V segment lost 5 bases and the J segment 2 bases; nucleotides outside the gene matches: 5. The CDR3 sequence: CASSNSGATYEQYF. Here the CDR3 DNA reads TGTGCCAGCAGCAATAGCGGGGCTACCTACGAGCAGTACTTC.

Notes on this clone: Distinct nucleotide sequences in the sample also encode this CDR3. V gene TRBV6-2 or TRBV6-3 combines with J gene TRBJ2-7; D not certain. With 6 bases removed from V and 0 bases from J, the gap between germline ends came to 3 bases. Germline CDR1 and CDR2: MNHEY and SVGEGT. This CDR3 comprises 11 residues. DNA for the CDR3: TGTGCCAGCAGCGGCTCCTACGAGCAGTACTTC. It specifies CASSGSYEQYF.

There are a few counts of this clone. The chain recombines TRBV5-1 with TRBJ1-1, with TRBD1 as a possible D gene (5 bases). The CDR3 sequence is 15 residues long. The V end was cut by 4 bases, the J end by 1 base, with 14 bases between. The germline V gene encodes CDR1 SGHRS and CDR2 YFSETQ. The CDR3 DNA reads TGCGCCAGCAGCCCTGATGGGGACCCGAACACTGAAGCTTTCTTT. It encodes CASSPDGDPNTEAFF. The whole variable domain, filled in from reference TRBV5-1 and TRBJ1-1, reads KAGVTQTPRYLIKTRGQQVTLSCSPISGHRSVSWYQQTPGQGLQFLFEYFSETQRNKGNFPGRFSGRQFSNSRSEMNVSTLELGDSALYLCASSPDGDPNTEAFFGQGTRLTVV.

This chain uses TRBV7-7 with TRBJ2-1; D possibly matches TRBD1 or TRBD2 (6 bases each). V was trimmed by 0 bases and J by 9 bases, leaving 18 bases between them. From germline, CDR1 is SSHAT and CDR2 FNYEAQ (reference sequence). The CDR3 contains 16 residues. Written as DNA, the CDR3 is TGTGCCAGCAGCTTAGCCCCGGGACTCCTAGGGGGTGAGCAGTTCTTC. Protein: CASSLAPGLLGGEQFF.

This CDR3 is CASSAEGRGRWNEQFF. DNA of the CDR3: TGTGCCAGCAGCGCCGAAGGCCGGGGGCGATGGAATGAGCAGTTCTTC. The genes are TRBV9 and TRBJ2-1, with D perhaps being TRBD1 or TRBD2 (6 bases each). Trimming took off 3 bases at V and 7 bases at J, with 20 bases between the two ends. The CDR3 spans 16 residues. The germline CDR1 and CDR2 sequences are SGDLS and YYNGEE.

The count of this clone is one. This chain uses TRBV18 with TRBJ1-2, with no clear D. V was shortened by 0 bases and J by 4 bases, with 12 bases between the two germline ends. Germline V CDR1 and CDR2: KGHSH, LQKENI. CDR3 length equals 15 residues. The CDR3 bases are TGTGCCAGCTCACCACCCTTTAATCCACCCTATGGCTACACCTTC. It specifies CASSPPFNPPYGYTF.

The J gene is TRBJ1-1, the V gene TRBV19, with 10 bases matching TRBD1. V lost 6 bases to trimming and J lost 4 bases; unmatched junction nucleotides: 11. The CDR3 runs 16 residues. Germline values: CDR1 LNHDA, CDR2 SQIVND (reference sequence). The CDR3 sequence is CASRRRTGQGTTEAFF. The CDR3 nucleotides are TGTGCCAGTAGGCGGCGGACGGGACAGGGGACCACTGAAGCTTTCTTT. The complete variable domain, with remaining parts taken from reference TRBV19 and TRBJ1-1, reads DGGITQSPKYLFRKEGQNVTLSCEQNLNHDAMYWYRQDPGQGLRLIYYSQIVNDFQKGDIAEGYSVSREKKESFPLTVTSAQKNPTAFYLCASRRRTGQGTTEAFFGQGTRLTVV.

The CDR3 loop is CATSRPLALTGTQYF. The DNA of the CDR3 is TGTGCCACCAGCAGACCCCTCGCTCTGACGGGTACGCAGTATTTT. The rearrangement links TRBV15 to TRBJ2-3; D unresolved. The CDR3 consists of 15 residues. The V gene's germline CDR1 is LNHNV and CDR2 YYDKDF (reference sequence). The V and J ends lost 2 bases and 8 bases respectively, with 17 bases between them.

The chain couples TRBV5-3 to TRBJ1-1; D is undetermined. TRBV5-3 counts as an open reading frame of uncertain function. The CDR3 length is 15 residues. Trimming pared 4 bases from V and 0 bases from J, leaving 13 bases between. The CDR3 coding sequence is TGTGCCAGAAGCCCTACCGATAAGATGAACACTGAAGCTTTCTTT. It codes for CARSPTDKMNTEAFF.

This clone was counted a single time. The chain uses TRBV5-8 and TRBJ2-1; weak D call: TRBD1 (5 bases). This CDR3 spans 15 amino acids. CDR1 and CDR2 from the germline V gene are SGHTS and YDEGEE. V dropped 0 bases and J dropped 6 bases, with 13 bases sitting between them. The CDR3 bases are TGTGCCAGCAGCTTGGGGCAGGGCCAACTCAATGAGCAGTTCTTC. Translation: CASSLGQGQLNEQFF.

V and J are TRBV3-1 (or the pseudogene TRBV3-2) and TRBJ2-2, with TRBD2 matching 9 bases. The V gene end was trimmed by 0 bases and the J gene end by 6 bases; junction bases not matched to a gene: 8. CDR1 LGHDT and CDR2 YNNKEL come from the germline V gene (reference sequence). The CDR3 is 17 amino acids. The CDR3 protein is CASSQDLIAGESGELFF. The CDR3 DNA follows: TGTGCCAGCAGCCAAGATCTGATAGCGGGAGAGTCCGGGGAGCTGTTTTTT.

The genes are TRBV4-2 and TRBJ2-3; 8 bases are shared with TRBD2. The CDR3 covers 15 residues. V gave up 3 bases and J gave up 0 bases; unmatched junction bases: 2. Germline-derived CDR1 and CDR2 are LGHNA and YNFKEQ. The CDR3 reads CASSQRGASTDTQYF. In DNA, the CDR3 is TGTGCCAGCAGCCAGCGGGGGGCCAGCACAGATACGCAGTATTTT.

The chain carries TRBV29-1 and TRBJ1-2; D perhaps matches TRBD1 (6 bases). Germline V gene data show CDR1 as SQVTM and CDR2 as ANQGSEA. The CDR3 contains 14 residues. Trimming pared 3 bases from V and 3 bases from J, leaving 14 bases between. CDR3 nucleotide sequence: TGCAGCGTTGATAGCGACAGGTTACACTATGGCTACACCTTC. Residues: CSVDSDRLHYGYTF. Full variable domain (rest looked up from reference TRBV29-1 and TRBJ1-2): SAVISQKPSRDICQRGTSLTIQCQVDSQVTMMFWYRQQPGQSLTLIATANQGSEATYESGFVIDKFPISRPNLTFSTLTVSNMSPEDSSIYLCSVDSDRLHYGYTFGSGTRLTVV.

J is TRBJ1-6 and V is TRBV30; 7 bases fit TRBD1. This CDR3 comprises 16 residues. Germline CDR1 is GTSNPN and CDR2 is SVGIG (reference sequence). Unmatched junction bases numbered 4, after V lost 1 base and J lost 1 base. As DNA, the CDR3 is TGTGCCTGGAGTGAGGACAGGTTGTCCTATAATTCACCCCTCCACTTT. Translation: CAWSEDRLSYNSPLHF.

Comments on this clone: Other nucleotide sequences from this sample produce the same CDR3. This rearrangement joins TRBV7-2 to TRBJ1-5; 9 nucleotides align to TRBD1. The trim removed 5 bases at V and 2 bases at J, leaving 4 bases unmatched. The CDR3 contains 15 residues. Germline assignment: CDR1 SGHTA and CDR2 FQGNSA. CDR3 bases: TGTGCCAGCAGCCTGACAGGGGGGGGCAATCAGCCCCAGCATTTT. Protein sequence: CASSLTGGGNQPQHF.

This chain joins TRBV3-1 (or the pseudogene TRBV3-2) and TRBJ1-5; D unresolved. The germline CDR1 and CDR2 sequences are LGHDT and YNNKEL (reference sequence). Trimming removed 0 bases from V and 3 bases from J, with 9 bases in between. This CDR3 has 15 residues. The CDR3 region is CASSQDGRYNQPQHF. As DNA, the CDR3 is TGTGCCAGCAGCCAAGATGGCAGATACAATCAGCCCCAGCATTTT.

This sequence joins TRBV6-5 and TRBJ2-1; D tentatively reads TRBD1 or TRBD2 (6 bases each). CDR3 length: 15 amino acids. Germline assignment: CDR1 MNHEY and CDR2 SVGAGI. V dropped 4 bases and J dropped 6 bases, with 16 bases sitting between them. CDR3 sequence reads: CASSFRGLGGNEQFF. The DNA of the CDR3 is TGTGCCAGCAGTTTTCGGGGGCTGGGAGGCAATGAGCAGTTCTTC.

About this clone itself: Other nucleotide sequences in the sample specify the same CDR3. The J gene is TRBJ1-1, the V gene TRBV7-2; tentatively, D is TRBD1 (5 bases). Germline CDR1 reads SGHTA; CDR2 reads FQGNSA. Trimming cost V 2 bases and J 2 bases, with 6 bases left between them. The CDR3 loop spans 13 amino acids. The CDR3 DNA sequence: TGTGCCAGCAGCTTACAGGGTAACACTGAAGCTTTCTTT. Its protein is CASSLQGNTEAFF.

The rearrangement links TRBV19 to TRBJ2-2, with TRBD1 identical over 7 bases. The J segment lost 4 bases and the V segment lost 3 bases, leaving 5 bases of the junction unmatched. CDR3 length: 15 amino acids. Germline-derived CDR1 and CDR2 are LNHDA and SQIVND (reference sequence). The CDR3 bases are TGTGCCAGTAGTATCGACAGGGAGACCACCGGGGAGCTGTTTTTT. This sequence encodes CASSIDRETTGELFF.

The chain recombines TRBV5-1 with TRBJ2-4; D not resolved. Germline V lookup: CDR1 SGHRS, CDR2 YFSETQ. V lost 4 bases and J lost 3, with 17 bases in between. This CDR3 comprises 16 residues. CDR3 in amino acids: CASSPGFYGVKNIQYF. The CDR3 coding sequence is TGCGCCAGCAGCCCAGGATTTTACGGAGTCAAAAACATTCAGTACTTC.

V is TRBV7-8 and J is TRBJ1-5, with 10 bases fitting TRBD1. The V gene's germline CDR1 is SGHVS and CDR2 FQNEAQ. The CDR3 runs 18 residues. J gave up 0 bases and V 2 bases, and 7 bases lay outside the gene matches. CDR3 region: CASSLWTGGFSSNQPQHF. The CDR3 region has the DNA TGTGCCAGCAGCTTATGGACAGGGGGTTTCTCTAGCAATCAGCCCCAGCATTTT. Based on the CDR3 plus reference TRBV7-8 and TRBJ1-5, the full variable domain is GAGVSQSPRYKVAKRGQDVALRCDPISGHVSLFWYQQALGQGPEFLTYFQNEAQLDKSGLPSDRFFAERPEGSVSTLKIQRTQQEDSAVYLCASSLWTGGFSSNQPQHFGDGTRLSIL.

J is TRBJ2-6 and V is TRBV6-4; the D gene is possibly TRBD1 (6 bases). The CDR3 length is 16 residues. V lost 4 bases, J lost 0 bases, and 10 bases lay in between. Germline CDR1 reads MRHNA; CDR2 reads SNTAGT. The CDR3, as DNA: TGTGCCAGCAGTGGGACAGACCACTCTGGGGCCAACGTCCTGACTTTC. Encoded protein: CASSGTDHSGANVLTF.

The rearrangement uses TRBV3-1 (or the pseudogene TRBV3-2) and TRBJ2-3; D call uncertain. This CDR3 spans 14 amino acids. Germline loops: CDR1 LGHDT, CDR2 YNNKEL (reference sequence). V shed 5 bases and J shed 2 bases, with 11 bases lying between them. CDR3 loop: CASSDQKNTDTQYF. The CDR3 nucleotides read TGTGCCAGCAGCGACCAGAAGAACACAGATACGCAGTATTTT.

V usage is TRBV7-2 and J usage is TRBJ2-7, with 8 bases identical to TRBD2. Germline CDR1 and CDR2: SGHTA and FQGNSA. Losses at the gene ends were 1 base for V and 4 bases for J; bases not matched to a gene: 6. The CDR3 has 15 amino acids. The CDR3 region is CASSLDGRAGYEQYF. CDR3 bases: TGTGCCAGCAGCTTAGACGGGAGGGCTGGTTACGAGCAGTACTTC.

This chain uses TRBV2 with TRBJ1-2; TRBD1 aligns across 9 bases. Losses at the gene ends were 6 bases for V and 6 bases for J; bases not matched to a gene: 5. CDR3 length: 13 residues. Germline lookup yields CDR1 SNHLY and CDR2 FYNNEI. CDR3 sequence reads: CASSVGQGDGYTF. The CDR3 bases are TGTGCCAGCAGCGTGGGACAGGGCGATGGCTACACCTTC.

This chain uses TRBV14 with TRBJ1-1, with a weak D call TRBD1 (5 bases). This CDR3 is 15 amino acids long. Trimming left V 1 base short and J 3 bases short, with 12 bases between. Germline assignment: CDR1 SGHDN and CDR2 FVKESK. CDR3 in DNA: TGTGCCAGCAGCCAAGGTTATGGGGACCACACTGAAGCTTTCTTT. As protein: CASSQGYGDHTEAFF.

The J gene is TRBJ1-2, the V gene TRBV7-2, with unresolved D. The V gene lost 5 bases and the J gene lost 3 bases, with 13 bases spanning the gap. Germline assignment: CDR1 SGHTA and CDR2 FQGNSA. The CDR3 sequence is 14 residues long. CDR3 region: CASSPPAAYYGYTF. In nucleotides, the CDR3 is TGTGCCAGCAGCCCTCCGGCAGCATACTATGGCTACACCTTC.

In regard to this clone: The same CDR3 is also encoded by other DNA sequences in this sample. The J gene is TRBJ2-3, the V gene TRBV2, with D maybe TRBD1 (6 bases). From germline, CDR1 is SNHLY and CDR2 FYNNEI. CDR3 length equals 13 residues. Trimming removed 6 bases at V and 1 base at J, with 8 bases between. CDR3 DNA: TGTGCCAGCAGCCGACAGGGCACAGATACGCAGTATTTT. It encodes CASSRQGTDTQYF.